This T cell receptor (beta chain) appears in the sequencing data of a study of T cells in Graves' hyperthyroidism and ophthalmopathy. Broader study findings: Appearing also in blood were most of the thyroid clonotypes expanded above 0.001.

These patients, aged 18 to 65, had recently diagnosed hyperthyroidism lasting under 2 months. For the diagnoses, clinical symptoms, serum thyroxine and TRAb, thyroid ultrasound and orbital computed tomography were used. When hyperthyroidism was first diagnosed, the blood sample was taken, preceding any ophthalmopathy symptoms. Researchers took RNA transcripts and amplified the TCR beta CDR3 regions from them. Researchers ran a first-round RT-PCR on the TCR CDR3 using the HTBI primer set. TCRdb re-called the multiplex PCR reads through MiXCR, storing one row per CDR3 protein. The top ten hold 16% of the sample, which has around 700,000 distinct CDR3 sequences, over 15% seen once. The table lists this clonotype with many counts. What it recognizes is unknown. Germline is not matched at one junction end, which may reflect a read error. Germline values: CDR1 SNHLY, CDR2 FYNNEI. This CDR3 is built from 14 residues.

The specimen was blood. V gene TRBV2 combines with J gene TRBJ1-2, with D perhaps matching TRBD1 (5 bases). The source is a woman aged 45 to 65 with Graves' hyperthyroidism that later progressed to Graves' ophthalmopathy. CDR3 in amino acids: CVSSPLEGNYGYTF. CDR3 sequence (DNA): TGTGTCAGCAGTCCCCTGGAGGGGAACTATGGCTACACCTTC.